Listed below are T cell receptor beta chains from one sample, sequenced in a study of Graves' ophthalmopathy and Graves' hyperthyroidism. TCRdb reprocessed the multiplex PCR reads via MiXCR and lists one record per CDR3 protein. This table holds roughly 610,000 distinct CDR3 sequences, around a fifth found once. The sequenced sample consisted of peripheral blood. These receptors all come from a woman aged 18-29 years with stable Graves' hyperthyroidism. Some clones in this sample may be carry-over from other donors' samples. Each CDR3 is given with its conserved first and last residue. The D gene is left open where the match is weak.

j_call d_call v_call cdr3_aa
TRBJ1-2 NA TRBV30 CAWSTGGHGYTF
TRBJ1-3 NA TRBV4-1 CASSQLDQVSGNTIYF
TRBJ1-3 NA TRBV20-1 CSADTGNTIYF
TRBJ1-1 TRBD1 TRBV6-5 CASSSTGTTEAFF
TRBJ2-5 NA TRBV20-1 CSARMAATETQYF
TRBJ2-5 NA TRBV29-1 CSVEDRYQETQYF
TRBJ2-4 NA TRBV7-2 CASSSRGSPLAKNIQYF
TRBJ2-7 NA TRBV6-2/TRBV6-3 CASSTLNPGTPLSYEQYF
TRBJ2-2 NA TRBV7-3 CASSLTLLTGELFF
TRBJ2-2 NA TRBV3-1 CASQDPGRRTGELFF
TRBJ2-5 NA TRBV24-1 CATSAPLAGGTQYF
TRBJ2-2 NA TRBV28 CASSSGAAAARRELFF
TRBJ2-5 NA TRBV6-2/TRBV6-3 CASSYPVKTQYF
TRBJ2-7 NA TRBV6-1 CATRKGSYEQYF
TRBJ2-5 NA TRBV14 CASSQNFQEAQYF
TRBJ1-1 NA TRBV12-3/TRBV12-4 CASTSGDTEAFF
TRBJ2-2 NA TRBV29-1 CSVEGLGAGELFF
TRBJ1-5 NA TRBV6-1 CASSPRARPYSNQPQHF
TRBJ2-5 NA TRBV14 CASSQVASAAETQYF
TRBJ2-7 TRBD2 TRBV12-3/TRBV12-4 CASRPIGGGYEQYF
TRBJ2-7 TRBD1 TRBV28 CASTNPGTGAYEQYF
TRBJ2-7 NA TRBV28 CASSYLPGSYEQYF
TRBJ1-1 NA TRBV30 CAWSPWGPYGGAFF
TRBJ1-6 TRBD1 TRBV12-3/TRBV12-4 CASSLAGTGYSSPLHF